This T cell receptor (beta chain) appears in the sequencing data of a study of T cells expressing NK-cell markers (TCRdb year 2020). The study in broad terms: TCR beta-chain repertoires were profiled in sorted CD3+CD56+NKG2C+, CD3+CD56+NKG2C- and CD3+CD56-NKG2C+ T-cell subsets from roughly eight donors. The eight sequenced donors were randomly selected healthy volunteers, three men and five women. Sequencing of the libraries produced 2 x 150 bp reads on Illumina HiSeq 2000/2500, MiSeq or NextSeq. Among the eight sequenced donors, seven were HCMV-seropositive and one was HCMV-seronegative.

Overall results and qualifications from the work: Those dominant clonotypes were again the most abundant among CD3+CD56-NKG2C+ cells in a handful of donors, at roughly 28.3-65%. Whether the expanded NKG2C-expressing T cell clones were specific for HCMV antigens remained unclear. In 5 to 7 donors, the dominant CD3+CD56+NKG2C+ clonotypes were found to rank among the top 10 CD8+ clonotypes and to make up 1.0-7.0% of CD8+ T cells.

As for this clonotype: Its cognate antigen has yet to be identified.

The CDR3 starts with the cysteine, ends with the phenylalanine, and has 19 residues. No DNA sequence was recorded. The germline V gene (reference sequence) provides CDR1 LGHDT and CDR2 YNNKEL. TCRdb lists the instrument as Illumina HiSeq 2000. TCR beta cDNA libraries were prepared using 5'RACE template switching, which introduced a universal primer site and unique molecular identifiers. cDNA synthesis was primed from the TCR beta constant segment and was followed by two successive PCR amplification steps. On the study's bioinformatics: Reads were demultiplexed and grouped by UMI with MIGEC, and clonotypes were assembled and quantified with MiTCR. Only TCR cDNA sequences supported by at least two reads were kept to exclude erroneous sequences. The tcR package was used for downstream repertoire analysis, with clonotypes matched between fractions based on CDR3 nucleotide sequence plus V segment. VDJmatch was used to annotate antigen specificity against VDJdb, with one amino acid substitution in CDR3 permitted. The reads, reprocessed by TCRdb, yield one row per CDR3 protein sequence and no DNA. In this record, the V and J calls reflect TCRdb's handling and not the investigators' own analysis. The sample table gives about 260,000 distinct CDR3 sequences. The ten biggest clones cover 4% to 4.5% of the sample.

A commercial ELISA kit detecting HCMV-specific IgG in serum was used to determine HCMV serostatus. Ficoll density gradient centrifugation was used to isolate peripheral blood mononuclear cells from blood. The sample taken for sequencing was blood T cells: a sorted CD56 or NKG2C T cell subset, CD4+ or CD8+ T cells, or bulk PBMC T cells (not recorded which). The TCR sequence derives from a woman aged 18-69 years in good health. This sequence uses TRBV3-1 and TRBJ2-7; TCRdb lists TRBD2, though no DNA is available to test this call. The CDR3 has the sequence CASSQERESQDEGSDEQYF.